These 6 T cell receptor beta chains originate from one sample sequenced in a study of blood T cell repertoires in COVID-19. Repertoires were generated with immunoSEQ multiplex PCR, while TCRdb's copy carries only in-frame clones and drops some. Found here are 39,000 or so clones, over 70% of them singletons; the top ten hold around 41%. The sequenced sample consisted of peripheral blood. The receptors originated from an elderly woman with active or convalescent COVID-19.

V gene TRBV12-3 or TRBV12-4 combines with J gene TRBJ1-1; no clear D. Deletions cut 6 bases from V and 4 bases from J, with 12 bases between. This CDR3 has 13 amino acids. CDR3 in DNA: TGTGCCAGCAGGGTCAGTTGGAGCACTGAAGCTTTCTTT. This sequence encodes CASRVSWSTEAFF.

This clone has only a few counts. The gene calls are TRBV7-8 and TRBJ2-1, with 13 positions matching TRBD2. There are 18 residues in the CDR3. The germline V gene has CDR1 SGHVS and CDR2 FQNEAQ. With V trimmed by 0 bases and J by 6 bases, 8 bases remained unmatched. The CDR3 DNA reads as TGTGCCAGCAGCTTAGCCAGACTAGCGGGAGGACGGATCAATGAGCAGTTCTTC. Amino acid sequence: CASSLARLAGGRINEQFF.

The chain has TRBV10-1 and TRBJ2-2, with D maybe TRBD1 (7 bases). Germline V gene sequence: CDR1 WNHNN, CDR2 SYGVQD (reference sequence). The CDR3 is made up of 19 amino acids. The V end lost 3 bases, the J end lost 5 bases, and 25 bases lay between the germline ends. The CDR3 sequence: CASSDPTKLAPRGTGELFF. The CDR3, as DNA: TGCGCCAGCAGTGACCCCACCAAACTAGCACCCAGGGGGACCGGGGAGCTGTTTTTT.

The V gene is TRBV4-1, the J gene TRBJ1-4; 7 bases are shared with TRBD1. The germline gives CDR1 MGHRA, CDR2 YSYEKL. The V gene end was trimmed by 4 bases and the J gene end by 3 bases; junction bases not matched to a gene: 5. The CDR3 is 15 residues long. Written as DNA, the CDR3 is TGCGCCAGCAGCCCACAGGGGCTTTCTAATGAAAAACTGTTTTTT. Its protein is CASSPQGLSNEKLFF.

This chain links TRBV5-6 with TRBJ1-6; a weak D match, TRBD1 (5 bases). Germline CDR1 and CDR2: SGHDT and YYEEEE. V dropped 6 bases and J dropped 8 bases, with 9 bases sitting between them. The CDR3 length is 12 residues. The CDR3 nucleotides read TGTGCCAGCAACAGACAGTATTCACCCCTCCACTTT. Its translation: CASNRQYSPLHF. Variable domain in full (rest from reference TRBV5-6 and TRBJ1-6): DAGVTQSPTHLIKTRGQQVTLRCSPKSGHDTVSWYQQALGQGPQFIFQYYEEEERQRGNFPDRFSGHQFPNYSSELNVNALLLGDSALYLCASNRQYSPLHFGNGTRLTVT.

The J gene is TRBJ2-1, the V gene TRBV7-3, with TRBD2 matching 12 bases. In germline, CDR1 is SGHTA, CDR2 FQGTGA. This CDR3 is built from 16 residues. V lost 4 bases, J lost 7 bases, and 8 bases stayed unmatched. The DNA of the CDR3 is TGTGCCAGCAGCTCCCTCTCGACTAGCGGGAGAAATGAGCAGTTCTTC. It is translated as CASSSLSTSGRNEQFF.